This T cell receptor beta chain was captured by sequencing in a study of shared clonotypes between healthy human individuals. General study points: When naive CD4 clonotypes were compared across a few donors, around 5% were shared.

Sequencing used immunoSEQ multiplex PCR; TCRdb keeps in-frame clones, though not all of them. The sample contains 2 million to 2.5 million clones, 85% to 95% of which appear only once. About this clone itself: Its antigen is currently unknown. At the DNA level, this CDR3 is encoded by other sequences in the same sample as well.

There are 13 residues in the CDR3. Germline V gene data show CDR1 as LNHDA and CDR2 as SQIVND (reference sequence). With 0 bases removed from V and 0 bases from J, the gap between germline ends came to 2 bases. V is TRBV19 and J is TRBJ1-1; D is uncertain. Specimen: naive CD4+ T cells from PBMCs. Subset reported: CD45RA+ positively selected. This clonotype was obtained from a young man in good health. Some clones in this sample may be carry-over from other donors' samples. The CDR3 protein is CASSIEVNTEAFF. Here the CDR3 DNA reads TGTGCCAGTAGTATAGAGGTGAACACTGAAGCTTTCTTT.